The TCR beta chain under discussion was sequenced for a study of T cell responses to AZD1222 COVID-19 vaccine. Study-wide results and limits: Increased Spike-specific TCR breadth and depth were observed after two AZD1222 doses. CD4 TCRs associated with vaccination spanned spike, dominating at 160-218 and 743-854. The study identified only five to seven AZD1222 recipients as seropositive at baseline.

This clone came up once. Its antigen is not known. Profiled with immunoSEQ multiplex PCR; TCRdb holds only in-frame clones, not every one. The sample lists tens of thousands of clones, about nine tenths occurring once. V dropped 2 bases and J dropped 0; count of bases not matched to a gene: 2. CDR3 length: 15 amino acids. Germline CDR1 and CDR2: MNHNS and SASEGT. Here the sequenced sample was peripheral blood, taken 28 days after the second AZD1222 dose. The chain recombines TRBV6-1 with TRBJ2-7; the match to TRBD2 covers 9 bases. This clonotype was sampled from an adult who received the AZD1222 COVID-19 vaccine. CDR3 nucleotide sequence: TGTGCCAGCAGTGAAATTAGCGGGAGCTCCTACGAGCAGTACTTC. Translating it yields CASSEISGSSYEQYF.